What follows are 31 T cell receptor beta chains derived from one specimen sequenced in a study of blood T cell repertoires in COVID-19. Assay: immunoSEQ multiplex PCR; the TCRdb copy retains only in-frame clones and omits some. The sample has about 120,000 clones, 75% to 80% seen once. The source material was peripheral blood. Receptors were obtained from a human donor in a cohort sampled during active COVID-19.

This chain joins TRBV14 and TRBJ2-7; D might be TRBD1 (6 bases). The CDR3 contains 13 residues. Between the trimmed V and J ends, which lost 5 bases and 4 bases, there was a span of 12 bases. Germline V gene lookup returns CDR1 SGHDN and CDR2 FVKESK. The CDR3 region is CASSYKQGYEQYF. CDR3 DNA: TGTGCCAGCAGCTACAAACAGGGTTACGAGCAGTACTTC.

This CDR3 reads CASSLETPYEQYF. In nucleotides, the CDR3 is TGCGCCAGCAGCTTGGAAACACCATACGAGCAGTACTTC. This chain connects TRBV5-1 to TRBJ2-7; no reliable D call. Per the germline V gene, CDR1 is SGHRS and CDR2 is YFSETQ. There are 13 residues in the CDR3. Trimming took 0 bases from V and 4 from J, leaving 8 bases between them.

The rearrangement uses TRBV11-2 and TRBJ2-7, with 8 bases matching TRBD2. The trim removed 5 bases at V and 1 base at J, leaving 4 bases unmatched. CDR3 size: 14 residues. Germline V gene lookup returns CDR1 SGHAT and CDR2 FQNNGV. CDR3 sequence (DNA): TGTGCCAGCAGCCCCCGGGGGGGATCCTACGAGCAGTACTTC. Its protein product is CASSPRGGSYEQYF.

CDR3 region: CASSETTGFRYEQYF. The CDR3 DNA is TGTGCCAGCAGTGAGACAACAGGGTTCCGCTACGAGCAGTACTTC. The rearrangement uses TRBV6-1 and TRBJ2-7; tentative D call: TRBD1 (6 bases). The germline CDR1 and CDR2 sequences are MNHNS and SASEGT. V lost 3 bases and J lost 3, with 15 bases in between. There are 15 residues in the CDR3.

V gene TRBV3-1 (or the pseudogene TRBV3-2) combines with J gene TRBJ2-5; possibly TRBD1 for D (5 bases). CDR1 is LGHDT, CDR2 YNNKEL, per germline (reference sequence). The CDR3 has 14 amino acids. Trimming cost V 4 bases and J 1 base, with 10 bases left between them. The CDR3 loop reads CASSPPGLQETQYF. Written as DNA, the CDR3 is TGTGCCAGCAGCCCTCCAGGGCTCCAAGAGACCCAGTACTTC.

The rearrangement links TRBV4-1 to TRBJ1-2; D might be TRBD1 (6 bases). This CDR3 spans 14 amino acids. The V end lost 1 base, the J end lost 2 bases, and 8 bases lay between the germline ends. Germline V CDR1 and CDR2: MGHRA, YSYEKL. The CDR3 DNA sequence: TGCGCCAGCAGCCAAGTTGGACAGAACTATGGCTACACCTTC. Translated, it gives CASSQVGQNYGYTF.

This sequence joins TRBV27 and TRBJ2-7; 8 nucleotides match TRBD2. There are 14 residues in the CDR3. V lost 7 bases to trimming and J lost 5 bases; unmatched junction nucleotides: 10. Germline lookup yields CDR1 MNHEY and CDR2 SMNVEV (reference sequence). The CDR3 coding sequence is TGTGCCAGCACCCCAGCGGGAGCTTCCCACGAGCAGTACTTC. It yields the protein CASTPAGASHEQYF.

This clone was counted only a few times. The chain recombines TRBV5-1 with TRBJ2-6; D uncertain. The CDR3 sequence is 15 residues long. V dropped 5 bases and J dropped 2 bases, with 11 bases sitting between them. Germline CDR1 is SGHRS and CDR2 is YFSETQ. CDR3 residues: CASSFQDTGANVLTF. CDR3 sequence (DNA): TGCGCCAGCAGTTTTCAGGATACTGGGGCCAACGTCCTGACTTTC.

The gene calls are TRBV2 and TRBJ1-2; 7 nucleotides align to TRBD1. Germline V CDR1 and CDR2: SNHLY, FYNNEI. V gave up 1 base and J gave up 4 bases; unmatched junction bases: 3. The CDR3 extends over 14 amino acids. The CDR3 nucleotides are TGTGCCAGCAGTGAAGGAACAGGGGTCTATGGCTACACCTTC. It specifies CASSEGTGVYGYTF.

This chain uses TRBV28 with TRBJ1-2; 8 nucleotides align to TRBD1. The V and J ends lost 5 bases and 8 bases, in that order; junction bases with no gene match: 4. From germline, CDR1 is MDHEN and CDR2 SYDVKM. The CDR3 totals 12 residues. The CDR3 protein is CASSGPGGGYTF. DNA for the CDR3: TGTGCCAGCAGTGGCCCAGGGGGCGGCTACACCTTC.

The rearrangement links TRBV29-1 to TRBJ2-3; possible D gene TRBD2, 6 bases. The CDR3 extends over 12 amino acids. V was trimmed by 1 base and J by 6 bases, leaving 8 bases between them. The germline gives CDR1 SQVTM, CDR2 ANQGSEA. The CDR3 is CSVEGGGDTQYF. The CDR3 DNA reads as TGCAGCGTTGAAGGGGGAGGCGATACGCAGTATTTT.

The chain couples TRBV12-3 or TRBV12-4 to TRBJ1-5; D is unresolved. The CDR3 is 13 residues long. Trimming removed 5 bases at V and 7 bases at J, with 12 bases between. DNA for the CDR3: TGTGCCAGCAGTGGCCTTCTGGGCCAGCCCCAGCATTTT. It translates to CASSGLLGQPQHF.

This clone has only one observation. The chain combines TRBV20-1 with TRBJ1-4; possibly TRBD1 for D (5 bases). Trimming removed 3 bases at V and 8 bases at J, with 7 bases between. There are 11 residues in the CDR3. CDR1 is DFQATT, CDR2 SNEGSKA, per germline (reference sequence). This chain's CDR3 is CSARQGEKLFF. The DNA for the CDR3 is TGCAGTGCTAGGCAGGGCGAAAAACTGTTTTTT.

This chain joins TRBV28 and TRBJ1-3, with TRBD1 matching over 7 bases. This CDR3 has 16 amino acids. The germline gives CDR1 MDHEN, CDR2 SYDVKM. V dropped 3 bases and J dropped 3; count of bases not matched to a gene: 8. The CDR3 DNA follows: TGTGCCAGCAGTTTTCAGCCCGGACAGGTTGGAAACACCATATATTTT. Translation: CASSFQPGQVGNTIYF.

The V call is TRBV7-3, the J call TRBJ2-1, with D perhaps TRBD2 (6 bases). CDR3 length: 14 amino acids. The V end lost 2 bases, the J end lost 3 bases, and 8 bases lay between the germline ends. From germline, CDR1 is SGHTA and CDR2 FQGTGA. CDR3 amino acids: CASSLLGGYNEQFF. As DNA, the CDR3 is TGTGCCAGCAGCTTACTGGGGGGCTACAATGAGCAGTTCTTC.

The V gene is TRBV28, the J gene TRBJ1-2; perhaps TRBD1 as D (6 bases). Deletions cut 3 bases from V and 4 bases from J, with 15 bases between. This CDR3 spans 15 amino acids. The germline gives CDR1 MDHEN, CDR2 SYDVKM. The CDR3 sequence: CASSFMGASSYGYTF. The CDR3 coding sequence is TGTGCCAGCAGTTTCATGGGGGCGTCGTCCTATGGCTACACCTTC.

This chain uses TRBV9 with TRBJ2-5; D not resolved. This CDR3 spans 15 amino acids. The germline V gene encodes CDR1 SGDLS and CDR2 YYNGEE. Trimming removed 0 bases from V and 5 bases from J, with 14 bases in between. This chain's CDR3 is CASSVEEFSRETQYF. The CDR3 coding sequence is TGTGCCAGCAGCGTAGAGGAGTTTTCAAGGGAGACCCAGTACTTC.

This rearrangement joins TRBV2 to TRBJ2-7; possible D gene TRBD1, 7 bases. The CDR3 has 17 residues. Trimming removed 3 bases from V and 2 bases from J, with 20 bases in between. Per the germline V gene, CDR1 is SNHLY and CDR2 is FYNNEI. CDR3 amino acids: CASSDSTGRSGPYEQYF. CDR3 nucleotides: TGTGCCAGCAGTGACTCGACAGGGAGGAGCGGACCCTACGAGCAGTACTTC.

The chain employs TRBV7-9 and TRBJ1-1, with D tentatively TRBD1 (6 bases). The CDR3 spans 15 residues. Per the germline V gene, CDR1 is SEHNR and CDR2 is FQNEAQ (reference sequence). V dropped 3 bases and J dropped 6 bases, with 17 bases sitting between them. CDR3 nucleotides: TGTGCCAGCAGCTTCGGGGGGCTTGGGAGCGCTGAAGCTTTCTTT. Translation gives CASSFGGLGSAEAFF.

V and J are TRBV5-6 and TRBJ1-1, with a tentative D call TRBD1 (6 bases). The V end lost 1 base, the J end lost 0 bases, and 13 bases lay between the germline ends. The germline CDR1 and CDR2 sequences are SGHDT and YYEEEE. The CDR3 length is 16 residues. The CDR3 here is CASSLTLTGLNTEAFF. The CDR3 DNA sequence: TGTGCCAGCAGCTTGACTTTAACAGGGTTGAACACTGAAGCTTTCTTT.

The V call is TRBV5-4, the J call TRBJ2-7; 11 bases line up with TRBD1. Trimming cost V 6 bases and J 5 bases; bases outside gene matches: 7. CDR1 is SGHNT, CDR2 YYREEE, per germline (reference sequence). The CDR3 has 14 amino acids. The CDR3 DNA reads as TGTGCCAGCACCACCCGGACAGGGGGCCACGAGCAGTACTTC. Protein product: CASTTRTGGHEQYF. The full variable domain, rest sourced from reference TRBV5-4 and TRBJ2-7, is ETGVTQSPTHLIKTRGQQVTLRCSSQSGHNTVSWYQQALGQGPQFIFQYYREEENGRGNFPPRFSGLQFPNYSSELNVNALELDDSALYLCASTTRTGGHEQYFGPGTRLTVT.

Only a few counts were recorded for this clone. This chain connects TRBV14 to TRBJ1-6; 9 bases are shared with TRBD1. Germline trimming cut 3 bases from V and 8 bases from J; bases unmatched to any gene: 5. CDR3 length: 15 residues. Germline CDR1 SGHDN, CDR2 FVKESK. The CDR3 loop is CASSQADRGHSPLHF. The CDR3 DNA reads TGTGCCAGCAGCCAGGCGGACAGGGGACATTCACCCCTCCACTTT.

The V gene is TRBV6-6, the J gene TRBJ1-5; TRBD1 matches 7 bases. The germline V gene encodes CDR1 MNHNY and CDR2 SVGAGI (reference sequence). The V gene end was trimmed by 5 bases and the J gene end by 5 bases; junction bases not matched to a gene: 6. The CDR3 totals 14 residues. The DNA of the CDR3 is TGTGCCAGCAGTCCAGGGGGTCCTGATCAGCCCCAGCATTTT. This gives the protein CASSPGGPDQPQHF.

V is TRBV13 and J is TRBJ1-1; TRBD1 agrees at 10 bases. V shed 4 bases, J shed 5 bases, and the junction held 7 bases outside the gene matches. Germline V gene data show CDR1 as PRHDT and CDR2 as FYEKMQ (reference sequence). The CDR3 sequence is 15 residues long. This CDR3 is CASSWRQGAKTEAFF. CDR3 DNA: TGTGCCAGCAGCTGGAGACAGGGGGCAAAGACTGAAGCTTTCTTT. The full variable domain, with the rest looked up from reference TRBV13 and TRBJ1-1, is AAGVIQSPRHLIKEKRETATLKCYPIPRHDTVYWYQQGPGQDPQFLISFYEKMQSDKGSIPDRFSAQQFSDYHSELNMSSLELGDSALYFCASSWRQGAKTEAFFGQGTRLTVV.

The chain couples TRBV30 to TRBJ1-2; D gene ambiguous. V lost 4 bases and J lost 8, with 14 bases in between. This CDR3 region has 12 residues. Germline CDR1 reads GTSNPN; CDR2 reads SVGIG (reference sequence). Here the CDR3 reads CAWISPRGGYTF. The CDR3 DNA reads TGTGCCTGGATAAGCCCCCGGGGAGGCTACACCTTC.

The chain uses TRBV27 and TRBJ1-1; 7 bases map to TRBD1. CDR1 and CDR2 (germline): MNHEY, SMNVEV (reference sequence). The CDR3 runs to 16 residues. V shed 3 bases, J shed 0 bases, and the junction held 7 bases outside the gene matches. CDR3: CASSFLPGGLNTEAFF. The CDR3 DNA sequence: TGTGCCAGCAGTTTTCTCCCAGGGGGTTTGAACACTGAAGCTTTCTTT.

This clone was detected a few times. The chain uses TRBV2 and TRBJ1-1; no reliable D call. Germline V CDR1 and CDR2: SNHLY, FYNNEI. Trimming pared 6 bases from V and 11 bases from J, leaving 13 bases between. The CDR3 is 11 residues long. CDR3 DNA sequence: TGTGCCAGCAGGGCAGGACTGGGGGCTTTCTTT. It is translated as CASRAGLGAFF.

V gene TRBV25-1 combines with J gene TRBJ2-7; no definite D call. V was shortened by 2 bases and J by 5 bases, with 4 bases between the two germline ends. CDR1 MGHDK and CDR2 SYGVNS come from the germline V gene. The CDR3 runs 11 residues. CDR3 DNA: TGTGCCAGCAGTGAAATAAACGAGCAGTACTTC. The encoded protein is CASSEINEQYF.

The chain has TRBV6-6 and TRBJ2-3; 10 nucleotides agree with TRBD1. Germline CDR1 MNHNY, CDR2 SVGAGI (reference sequence). With 6 bases clipped from V and 5 bases from J, the junction kept 5 bases outside the gene matches. The CDR3 consists of 14 residues. The CDR3 here is CASSPTGGLDTQYF. In nucleotides, the CDR3 is TGTGCCAGCAGCCCGACAGGGGGCTTAGATACGCAGTATTTT.

This clone was observed a handful of times. The chain employs TRBV29-1 and TRBJ2-7; 8 nucleotides align to TRBD1. The CDR3 extends over 14 amino acids. CDR1 is SQVTM and CDR2 is ANQGSEA in the germline V gene. V lost 5 bases to trimming and J lost 2 bases; unmatched junction nucleotides: 8. The CDR3 reads CSVTRTGIPYEQYF. In nucleotides, the CDR3 is TGCAGCGTTACCCGGACAGGGATCCCCTACGAGCAGTACTTC.

The chain uses TRBV11-2 and TRBJ2-7, with a tentative D call TRBD1 (6 bases). The CDR3 is 15 amino acids. The V and J ends lost 1 base and 6 bases respectively, with 16 bases between them. CDR1 is SGHAT and CDR2 is FQNNGV in the germline V gene. The CDR3 spells CASSLGGGGFLEQYF. CDR3 DNA sequence: TGTGCCAGCAGCTTAGGAGGTGGGGGCTTTCTCGAGCAGTACTTC.